These 17 T cell receptor beta chains originate from one sample sequenced in a study of blood T cells in healthy people across ages. A second PCR of about 7 to 11 cycles used a sample-barcoded 5' primer and a J-beta primer mix. TCRdb independently ran MiXCR on the 5' RACE reads; one entry per CDR3 protein. The repertoire holds about 1,500,000 distinct CDR3 sequences, with roughly 40% as singletons. The sample consisted of blood. The receptors originated from a woman in her late teens or twenties in good health.

The chain recombines TRBV10-3 with TRBJ1-1; D may be TRBD1 (5 bases). The ends were cut back, 4 bases at V and 3 bases at J, with 15 bases in the middle. The CDR3 runs 15 residues. In germline, CDR1 is ENHRY, CDR2 SYGVKD. The CDR3 loop reads CAISGNARVDTEAFF. CDR3 bases: TGTGCCATCAGTGGGAACGCCAGGGTGGACACTGAAGCTTTCTTT.

Many counts were recorded for this clonotype. The genes are TRBV7-2 and TRBJ2-7; unclear D gene. V was cut by 1 base and J by 3 bases, with 13 bases left in between. Germline CDR1 and CDR2: SGHTA and FQGNSA. The CDR3 covers 15 residues. The CDR3 reads CASSLEWTSNYEQYF. The CDR3 nucleotides are TGTGCCAGCAGCTTAGAGTGGACCTCCAACTACGAGCAGTACTTC. The entire variable domain, with the rest obtained from reference TRBV7-2 and TRBJ2-7, is as follows: GAGVSQSPSNKVTEKGKDVELRCDPISGHTALYWYRQSLGQGLEFLIYFQGNSAPDKSGLPSDRFSAERTGGSVSTLTIQRTQQEDSAVYLCASSLEWTSNYEQYFGPGTRLTVT.

The chain combines TRBV4-1 with TRBJ2-3; TRBD2 matches at 10 bases. Germline values: CDR1 MGHRA, CDR2 YSYEKL. The ends lost 4 bases at V and 1 base at J; junction bases unmatched: 8. The CDR3 is 17 residues long. The CDR3 DNA is TGCGCCAGCAGCCGAGCGCCCGGGACTAGCGGCACAGATACGCAGTATTTT. Its protein product is CASSRAPGTSGTDTQYF.

The chain recombines TRBV20-1 with TRBJ1-2; a weak D match, TRBD1 (5 bases). The CDR3 is made up of 14 amino acids. Trimming cost V 3 bases and J 4 bases, with 15 bases left between them. Germline V CDR1 and CDR2: DFQATT, SNEGSKA (reference sequence). The CDR3 spells CSASGQGRGYGYTF. DNA for the CDR3: TGCAGTGCTAGTGGTCAGGGTCGTGGCTATGGCTACACCTTC.

V and J are TRBV20-1 and TRBJ2-5; the D is unclear. Trimming shortened V by 3 bases and J by 4 bases, and 15 bases separated the two germline ends. This CDR3 is 14 amino acids long. CDR1 is DFQATT and CDR2 is SNEGSKA in the germline V gene (reference sequence). CDR3 DNA: TGCAGTGCTAGGGACCCCTGGGAAGGAGAGACCCAGTACTTC. Translation: CSARDPWEGETQYF.

V and J are TRBV27 and TRBJ2-3, with 9 positions matching TRBD2. With 3 bases clipped from V and 4 bases from J, the junction kept 5 bases outside the gene matches. CDR1 MNHEY and CDR2 SMNVEV come from the germline V gene (reference sequence). This CDR3 has 15 residues. CDR3: CASSFLQREADTQYF. In DNA form, the CDR3 reads TGTGCCAGCAGTTTCTTGCAGCGGGAGGCAGATACGCAGTATTTT.

The chain uses TRBV6-5 and TRBJ2-1; TRBD2 might be the D (5 bases). Germline CDR1 is MNHEY and CDR2 is SVGAGI. The V end was cut by 4 bases, the J end by 0 bases, with 13 bases between. The CDR3 extends over 16 amino acids. CDR3 amino acids: CASSSPQRSSYNEQFF. The DNA of the CDR3 is TGTGCCAGCAGTTCCCCCCAGCGGAGCTCCTACAATGAGCAGTTCTTC.

This chain connects TRBV20-1 to TRBJ1-5; no clear D gene. In germline, CDR1 is DFQATT, CDR2 SNEGSKA (reference sequence). CDR3 length: 15 residues. Trimming cost V 0 bases and J 6 bases, with 15 bases left between them. The CDR3 region has the DNA TGCAGTGCTAGAGATGGGCGGGGAAAGAGTCAGCCCCAGCATTTT. Its translation is CSARDGRGKSQPQHF.

V and J are TRBV12-3 or TRBV12-4 and TRBJ1-1; D not resolved. This CDR3 spans 13 amino acids. Trimming stripped 2 bases from V and 7 bases from J, with 11 bases between. The CDR3 spells CASSLLSQDEAFF. CDR3 DNA: TGTGCCAGCAGTTTACTTTCTCAGGATGAAGCTTTCTTT.

This clonotype was found a few times. The chain links TRBV6-1 to TRBJ1-2; 10 bases line up with TRBD1. Germline CDR1 MNHNS, CDR2 SASEGT. The CDR3 extends over 15 amino acids. The junction had 6 bases not matched to a gene; V was cut back by 3 bases and J by 5 bases. DNA for the CDR3: TGTGCCAGCAGTGAGGGGACAGGGGTCCCTTATGGCTACACCTTC. Residues: CASSEGTGVPYGYTF.

Only a few counts were recorded for this clonotype. This chain joins TRBV9 and TRBJ2-3; 9 positions agree with TRBD1. This CDR3 region has 20 residues. Germline assignment: CDR1 SGDLS and CDR2 YYNGEE. The J segment lost 3 bases and the V segment lost 0 bases, leaving 17 bases of the junction unmatched. The CDR3 bases are TGTGCCAGCAGCGTAGAGGTCCCCCAAGACAGGGGGACTTTGACAGATACGCAGTATTTT. Translation gives CASSVEVPQDRGTLTDTQYF.

This clonotype appeared a few times. The J gene is TRBJ2-7, the V gene TRBV27; no firm D call. Germline assignment: CDR1 MNHEY and CDR2 SMNVEV (reference sequence). CDR3 length: 15 amino acids. V was cut by 2 bases and J by 4 bases, with 15 bases left in between. CDR3 in DNA: TGTGCCAGCAGTTTAGCTGTTTCGACTTTGTACGAGCAGTACTTC. Translating it yields CASSLAVSTLYEQYF.

This clonotype appeared a few times. This rearrangement joins TRBV12-3 or TRBV12-4 to TRBJ2-1, with 8 bases identical to TRBD1. This CDR3 is 17 amino acids long. V was pared by 0 bases and J by 2 bases, with 6 bases of the junction left unmatched. In DNA, the CDR3 is TGTGCCAGCAGTTTAGCGCGGCAGGGGGCCGCCTACAATGAGCAGTTCTTC. This translates into CASSLARQGAAYNEQFF.

The CDR3 DNA follows: TGCGCCAGCAGCTCCCCGACCTTAAACTACGAGCAGTACTTC. Protein sequence: CASSSPTLNYEQYF. The chain has TRBV5-1 and TRBJ2-7; D is unclear. Per the germline V gene, CDR1 is SGHRS and CDR2 is YFSETQ. Deletions cut 3 bases from V and 3 bases from J, with 13 bases between. This CDR3 contains 14 residues.

The V gene is TRBV5-4, the J gene TRBJ2-1; 8 nucleotides agree with TRBD2. Trimming at V came to 0 bases and at J to 6 bases, leaving 5 bases not matched to a gene. The CDR3 loop spans 15 amino acids. Germline V lookup: CDR1 SGHNT, CDR2 YYREEE (reference sequence). Here the CDR3 reads CASSLEVAGTNEQFF. The CDR3 DNA is TGTGCCAGCAGCTTGGAGGTAGCGGGGACCAATGAGCAGTTCTTC.

This clonotype was found a few times. The chain uses TRBV7-2 and TRBJ2-5; D not certain. V lost 5 bases, J lost 1 base, and 14 bases lay in between. Germline V gene sequence: CDR1 SGHTA, CDR2 FQGNSA. The CDR3 contains 15 residues. The CDR3 bases are TGTGCCAGCAGCCGAAGTCCGGGTTCCCAAGAGACCCAGTACTTC. Its protein product is CASSRSPGSQETQYF.

V and J are TRBV7-2 and TRBJ1-1; a possible D gene is TRBD1 (5 bases). The V and J ends lost 1 base and 5 bases respectively, with 17 bases between them. CDR1 and CDR2 from the germline V gene are SGHTA and FQGNSA. This CDR3 contains 16 residues. Here the CDR3 reads CASSLGGPGTKTEAFF. The DNA of the CDR3 is TGTGCCAGCAGCTTAGGTGGGCCGGGGACTAAGACTGAAGCTTTCTTT.